The 5 T cell receptor beta chains below were found in one sample sequenced in a study of T cells in Graves' hyperthyroidism and ophthalmopathy. Regions amplified from RNA transcripts were the TCR beta CDR3 regions. When the TCR CDR3 underwent first-round RT-PCR, the HTBI primer set was used. TCRdb analysed the multiplex PCR reads with MiXCR anew, one entry per CDR3 protein. Of about 200,000 distinct CDR3 sequences in the sample, around 17% were seen once. What was sequenced was blood. The receptors come from a man in his forties or fifties with Graves' hyperthyroidism.

On this clonotype itself: Germline and junction disagree at one end, which may indicate a read error. V is TRBV6-1 and J is TRBJ1-2, with D possibly TRBD1 on 5 matching bases. The CDR3 sequence is 12 residues long. The V gene's germline CDR1 is MNHNS and CDR2 SASEGT. CDR3 residues: CATSGSGDRYTF. The CDR3 DNA follows: TGTGCCACCAGTGGTTCGGGGGATCGCTACACCTTC.

This clonotype has at least ten counts. The chain links TRBV3-1 to TRBJ2-2; D unclear. Trimming took off 3 bases at V and 4 bases at J, with 12 bases between the two ends. Germline lookup yields CDR1 LGHDT and CDR2 YNNKEL (reference sequence). This CDR3 spans 15 amino acids. Here the CDR3 reads CASSQWQLFTGELFF. Written as DNA, the CDR3 is TGTGCCAGCAGCCAGTGGCAGCTATTCACCGGGGAGCTGTTTTTT.

On this clonotype itself: Relative to the germline gene, one junction end is altered; a read error may explain this. This chain uses TRBV6-5 with TRBJ2-1; D is possibly TRBD2 (7 bases). The CDR3 covers 16 residues. Per germline, CDR1 MNHEY and CDR2 SVGAGI. For the CDR3, the DNA is TGTGCCAGCAGTTACTCGCCGGGGGGCCGCTACAATGAGCAGCTCTTC. It codes for CASSYSPGGRYNEQLF.

The CDR3 loop is CASSHPGTGRTGELFF. CDR3 coding DNA: TGTGCCAGCAGCCATCCCGGGACAGGGAGGACCGGGGAGCTGTTTTTT. The V gene is TRBV7-3, the J gene TRBJ2-2; 9 bases fit TRBD1. The germline V gene has CDR1 SGHTA and CDR2 FQGTGA. This CDR3 spans 16 amino acids. V lost 5 bases to trimming and J lost 5 bases; unmatched junction nucleotides: 9.

This clonotype was recorded many times. The rearrangement uses TRBV2 and TRBJ1-4; 7 bases agree with TRBD1. The CDR3 runs 15 residues. Germline V gives CDR1 SNHLY, CDR2 FYNNEI. The V segment lost 6 bases and the J segment 8 bases; nucleotides outside the gene matches: 12. CDR3 sequence: CASSERGQVGEKLFF. CDR3 sequence (DNA): TGTGCCAGCAGCGAGCGAGGACAGGTGGGCGAAAAACTGTTTTTT.